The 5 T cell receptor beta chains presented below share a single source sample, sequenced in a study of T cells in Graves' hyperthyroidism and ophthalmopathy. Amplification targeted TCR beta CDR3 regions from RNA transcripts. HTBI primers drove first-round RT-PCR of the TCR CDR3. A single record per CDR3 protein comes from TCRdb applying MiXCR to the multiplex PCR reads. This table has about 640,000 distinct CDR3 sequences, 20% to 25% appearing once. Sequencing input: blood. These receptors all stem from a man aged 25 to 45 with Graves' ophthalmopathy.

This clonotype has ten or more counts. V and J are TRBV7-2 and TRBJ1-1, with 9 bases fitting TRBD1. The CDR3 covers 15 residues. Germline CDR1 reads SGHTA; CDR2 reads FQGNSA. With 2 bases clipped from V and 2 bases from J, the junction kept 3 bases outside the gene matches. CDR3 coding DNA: TGTGCCAGCAGCTTAATGGGACAGGGAAACACTGAAGCTTTCTTT. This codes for CASSLMGQGNTEAFF.

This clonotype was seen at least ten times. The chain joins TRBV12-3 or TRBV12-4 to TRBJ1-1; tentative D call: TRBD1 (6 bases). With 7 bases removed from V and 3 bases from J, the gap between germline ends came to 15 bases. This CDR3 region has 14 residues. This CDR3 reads CASTPGTFDTEAFF. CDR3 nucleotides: TGTGCCAGCACCCCCGGGACATTTGACACTGAAGCTTTCTTT.

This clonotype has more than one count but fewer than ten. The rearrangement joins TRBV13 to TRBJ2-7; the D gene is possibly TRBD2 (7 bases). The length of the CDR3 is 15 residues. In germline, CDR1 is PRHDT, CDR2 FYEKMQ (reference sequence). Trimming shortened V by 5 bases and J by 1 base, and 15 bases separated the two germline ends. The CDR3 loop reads CASSTGGGLSYEQYF. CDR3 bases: TGTGCCAGCAGCACGGGGGGCGGACTTTCCTACGAGCAGTACTTC.

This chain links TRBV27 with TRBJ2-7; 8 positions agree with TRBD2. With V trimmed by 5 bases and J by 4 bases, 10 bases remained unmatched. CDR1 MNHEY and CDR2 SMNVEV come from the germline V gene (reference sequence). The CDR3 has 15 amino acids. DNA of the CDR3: TGTGCCAGCAGTCCTGGACTAGCCTACATTTACGAGCAGTACTTC. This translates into CASSPGLAYIYEQYF.

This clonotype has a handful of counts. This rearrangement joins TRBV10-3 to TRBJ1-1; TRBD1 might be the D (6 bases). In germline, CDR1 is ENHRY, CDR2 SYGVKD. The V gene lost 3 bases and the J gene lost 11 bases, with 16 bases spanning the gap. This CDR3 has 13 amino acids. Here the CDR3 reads CAISETGATEAFF. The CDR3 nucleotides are TGTGCCATCAGTGAAACGGGGGCAACGGAGGCTTTCTTT.